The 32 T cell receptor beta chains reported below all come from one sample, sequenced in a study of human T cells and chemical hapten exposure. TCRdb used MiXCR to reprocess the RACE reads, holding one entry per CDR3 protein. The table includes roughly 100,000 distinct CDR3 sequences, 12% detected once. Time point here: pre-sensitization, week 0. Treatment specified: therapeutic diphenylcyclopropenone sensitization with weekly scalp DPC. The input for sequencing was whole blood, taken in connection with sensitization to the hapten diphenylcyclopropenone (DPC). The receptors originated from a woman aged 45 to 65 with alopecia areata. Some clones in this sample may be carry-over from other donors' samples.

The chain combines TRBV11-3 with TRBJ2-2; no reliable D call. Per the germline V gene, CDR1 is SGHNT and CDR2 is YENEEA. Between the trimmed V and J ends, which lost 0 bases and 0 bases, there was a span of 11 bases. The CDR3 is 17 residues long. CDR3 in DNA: TGTGCCAGCAGCTTAGAGTGGCAGCACGCGAACACCGGGGAGCTGTTTTTT. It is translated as CASSLEWQHANTGELFF.

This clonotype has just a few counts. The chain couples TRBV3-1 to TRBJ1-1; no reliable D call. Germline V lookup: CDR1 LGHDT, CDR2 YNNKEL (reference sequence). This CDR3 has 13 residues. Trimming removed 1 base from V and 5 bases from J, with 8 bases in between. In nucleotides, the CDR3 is TGTGCCAGCAGCCAAGTTAAGGTGACTGAAGCTTTCTTT. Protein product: CASSQVKVTEAFF.

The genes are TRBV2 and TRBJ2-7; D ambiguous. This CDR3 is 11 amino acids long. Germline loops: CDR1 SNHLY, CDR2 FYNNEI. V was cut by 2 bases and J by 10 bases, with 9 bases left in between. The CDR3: CASSERRYQYF. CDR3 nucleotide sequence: TGTGCCAGCAGTGAAAGGCGCTATCAGTACTTC.

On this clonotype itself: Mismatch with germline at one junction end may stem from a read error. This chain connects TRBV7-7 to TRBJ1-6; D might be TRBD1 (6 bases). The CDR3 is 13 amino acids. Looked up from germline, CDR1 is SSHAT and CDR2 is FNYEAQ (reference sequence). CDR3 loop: CASSLTGRSPLHF. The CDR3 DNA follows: TGTGCTAGCAGCCTAACAGGGAGGTCACCCCTCCACTTT.

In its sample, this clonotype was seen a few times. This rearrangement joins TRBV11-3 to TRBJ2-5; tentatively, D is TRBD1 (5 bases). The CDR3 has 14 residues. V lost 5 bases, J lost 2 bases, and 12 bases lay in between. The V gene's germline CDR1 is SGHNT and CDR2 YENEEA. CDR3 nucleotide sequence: TGTGCCAGCAGCCCCGGACATCAGCAAGAGACCCAGTACTTC. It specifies CASSPGHQQETQYF.

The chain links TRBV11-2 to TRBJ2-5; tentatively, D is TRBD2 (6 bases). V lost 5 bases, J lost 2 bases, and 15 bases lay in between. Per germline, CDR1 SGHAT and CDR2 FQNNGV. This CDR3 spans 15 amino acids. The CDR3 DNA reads TGTGCCAGCAGCCCCTTACTAGCCCCTCAAGAGACCCAGTACTTC. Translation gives CASSPLLAPQETQYF. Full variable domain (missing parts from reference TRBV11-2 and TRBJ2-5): EAGVAQSPRYKIIEKRQSVAFWCNPISGHATLYWYQQILGQGPKLLIQFQNNGVVDDSQLPKDRFSAERLKGVDSTLKIQPAKLEDSAVYLCASSPLLAPQETQYFGPGTRLLVL.

As DNA, the CDR3 is TGTGCCAGCAGTTCACTGGGAAGCTCCTACGAGCAGTACTTC. Translation: CASSSLGSSYEQYF. The rearrangement joins TRBV28 to TRBJ2-7; D remains unclear. CDR1 and CDR2 from the germline V gene are MDHEN and SYDVKM. The CDR3 contains 14 residues. V gave up 4 bases and J gave up 0 bases, with 10 bases separating them.

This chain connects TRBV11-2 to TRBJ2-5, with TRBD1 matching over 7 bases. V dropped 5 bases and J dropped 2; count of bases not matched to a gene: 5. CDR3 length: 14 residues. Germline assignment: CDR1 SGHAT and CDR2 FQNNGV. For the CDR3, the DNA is TGTGCCAGCAGCCCAGGGACAGATCAAGAGACCCAGTACTTC. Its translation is CASSPGTDQETQYF.

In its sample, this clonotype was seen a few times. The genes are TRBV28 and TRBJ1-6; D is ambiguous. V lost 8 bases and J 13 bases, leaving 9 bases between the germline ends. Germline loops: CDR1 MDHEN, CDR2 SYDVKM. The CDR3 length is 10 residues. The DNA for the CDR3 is TGTGCCAGCGGTACCCTTCCCCTCCACTTT. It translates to CASGTLPLHF.

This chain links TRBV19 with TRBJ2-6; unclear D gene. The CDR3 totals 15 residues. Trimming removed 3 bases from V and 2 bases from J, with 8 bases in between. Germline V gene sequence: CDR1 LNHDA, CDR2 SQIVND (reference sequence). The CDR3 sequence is CASSIQYPGANVLTF. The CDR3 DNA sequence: TGTGCCAGTAGTATTCAGTACCCTGGGGCCAACGTCCTGACTTTC.

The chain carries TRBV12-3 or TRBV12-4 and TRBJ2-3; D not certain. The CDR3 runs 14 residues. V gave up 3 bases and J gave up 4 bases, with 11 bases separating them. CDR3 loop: CASSFLNMADTQYF. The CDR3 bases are TGTGCCAGCAGTTTCCTAAACATGGCAGATACGCAGTATTTT.

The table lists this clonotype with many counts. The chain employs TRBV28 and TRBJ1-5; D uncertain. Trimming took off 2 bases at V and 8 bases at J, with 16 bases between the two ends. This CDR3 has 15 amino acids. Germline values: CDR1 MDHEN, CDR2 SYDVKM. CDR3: CASSLEGGYSKPQHF. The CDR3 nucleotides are TGTGCCAGCAGTTTAGAGGGCGGGTACTCGAAGCCCCAGCATTTT.

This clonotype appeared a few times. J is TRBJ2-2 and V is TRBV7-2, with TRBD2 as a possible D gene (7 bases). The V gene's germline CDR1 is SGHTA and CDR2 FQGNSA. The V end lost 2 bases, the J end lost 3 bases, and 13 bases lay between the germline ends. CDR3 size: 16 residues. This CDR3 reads CASSLRGGKHTGELFF. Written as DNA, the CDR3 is TGTGCCAGCAGCTTACGCGGGGGCAAACACACCGGGGAGCTGTTTTTT.

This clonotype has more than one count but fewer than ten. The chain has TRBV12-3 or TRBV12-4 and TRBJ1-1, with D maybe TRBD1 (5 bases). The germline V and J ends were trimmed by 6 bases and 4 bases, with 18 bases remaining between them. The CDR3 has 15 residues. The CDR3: CASRLVRQGGTEAFF. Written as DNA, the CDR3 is TGTGCCAGCAGGCTCGTTAGGCAGGGCGGCACTGAAGCTTTCTTT.

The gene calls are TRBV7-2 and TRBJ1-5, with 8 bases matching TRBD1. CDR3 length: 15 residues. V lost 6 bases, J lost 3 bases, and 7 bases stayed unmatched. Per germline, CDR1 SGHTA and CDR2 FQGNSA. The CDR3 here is CASRQTGVANQPQHF. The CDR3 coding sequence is TGTGCCAGCAGACAGACAGGGGTGGCCAATCAGCCCCAGCATTTT.

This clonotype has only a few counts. The chain's CDR3 is CASSHVTGGPSYEQYF. In DNA, the CDR3 is TGTGCCAGCAGCCACGTGACAGGGGGACCTTCCTACGAGCAGTACTTC. J is TRBJ2-7 and V is TRBV11-2; 9 bases agree with TRBD1. V lost 5 bases and J lost 1; bases outside the gene matches: 9. CDR1 is SGHAT, CDR2 FQNNGV, per germline. The length of the CDR3 is 16 residues.

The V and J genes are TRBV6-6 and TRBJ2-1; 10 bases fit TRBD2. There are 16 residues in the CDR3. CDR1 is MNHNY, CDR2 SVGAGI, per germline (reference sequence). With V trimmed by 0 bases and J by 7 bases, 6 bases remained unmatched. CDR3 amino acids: CASSYSMGLAKNEQFF. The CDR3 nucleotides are TGTGCCAGCAGTTACTCGATGGGACTAGCGAAGAATGAGCAGTTCTTC.

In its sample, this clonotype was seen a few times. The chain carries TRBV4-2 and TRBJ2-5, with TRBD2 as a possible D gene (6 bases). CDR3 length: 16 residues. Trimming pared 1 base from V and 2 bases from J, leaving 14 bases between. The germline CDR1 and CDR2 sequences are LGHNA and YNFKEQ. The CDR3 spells CASSQVEGRTQETQYF. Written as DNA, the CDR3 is TGTGCCAGCAGCCAAGTGGAGGGAAGAACTCAAGAGACCCAGTACTTC.

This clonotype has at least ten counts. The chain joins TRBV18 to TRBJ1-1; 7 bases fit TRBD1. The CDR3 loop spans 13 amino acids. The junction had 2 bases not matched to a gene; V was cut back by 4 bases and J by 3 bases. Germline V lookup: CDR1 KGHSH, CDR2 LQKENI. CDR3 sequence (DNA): TGTGCCAGCTCACGAGGGACAGACACTGAAGCTTTCTTT. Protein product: CASSRGTDTEAFF.

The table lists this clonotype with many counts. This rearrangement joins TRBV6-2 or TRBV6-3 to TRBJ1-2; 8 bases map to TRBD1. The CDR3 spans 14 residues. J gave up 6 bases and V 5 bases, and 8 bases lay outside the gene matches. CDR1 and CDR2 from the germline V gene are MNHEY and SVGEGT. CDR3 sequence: CASSRQGTSHGYTF. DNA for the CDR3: TGTGCCAGCAGTCGACAGGGGACGTCCCATGGCTACACCTTC.

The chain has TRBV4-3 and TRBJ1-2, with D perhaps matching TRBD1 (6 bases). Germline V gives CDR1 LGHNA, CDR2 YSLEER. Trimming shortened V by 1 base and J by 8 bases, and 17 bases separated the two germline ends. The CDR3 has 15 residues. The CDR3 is CASSQGLTGTKGYTF. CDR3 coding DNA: TGCGCCAGCAGCCAAGGTCTTACCGGGACAAAAGGCTACACCTTC.

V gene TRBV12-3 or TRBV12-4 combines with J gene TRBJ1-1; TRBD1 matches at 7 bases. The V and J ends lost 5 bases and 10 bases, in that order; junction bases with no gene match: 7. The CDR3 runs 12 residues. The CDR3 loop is CASSTPQGRAFF. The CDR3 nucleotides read TGTGCCAGCAGTACCCCACAGGGGAGAGCTTTCTTT.

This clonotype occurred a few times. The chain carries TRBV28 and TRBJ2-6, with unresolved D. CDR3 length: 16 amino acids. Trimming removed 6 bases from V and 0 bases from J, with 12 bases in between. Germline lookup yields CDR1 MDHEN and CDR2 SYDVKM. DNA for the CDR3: TGTGCCAGCAGCGGGTCAGAAAACTCTGGGGCCAACGTCCTGACTTTC. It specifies CASSGSENSGANVLTF.

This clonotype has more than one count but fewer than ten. The CDR3 DNA sequence: TGCAGCGTTGAAGATCCAGCGGGGCAAGAGACCCAGTACTTC. It yields the protein CSVEDPAGQETQYF. This chain connects TRBV29-1 to TRBJ2-5; 7 bases map to TRBD2. CDR3 size: 14 residues. Germline V CDR1 and CDR2: SQVTM, ANQGSEA. J gave up 2 bases and V 0 bases, and 3 bases lay outside the gene matches.

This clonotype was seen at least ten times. CDR3 bases: TGTGCCAGCGGGGAATACGAGCAGTACTTC. It codes for CASGEYEQYF. V gene TRBV6-5 combines with J gene TRBJ2-7; D gene uncertain. The germline gives CDR1 MNHEY, CDR2 SVGAGI. V lost 8 bases to trimming and J lost 4 bases, with 6 bases between them. The CDR3 contains 10 residues.

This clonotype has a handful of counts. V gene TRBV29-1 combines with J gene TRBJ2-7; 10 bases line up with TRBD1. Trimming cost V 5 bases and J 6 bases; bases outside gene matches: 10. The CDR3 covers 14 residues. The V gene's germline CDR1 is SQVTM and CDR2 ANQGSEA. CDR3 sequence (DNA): TGCAGCGTTTCTCGGACAGGGGGTATCCTCGAGCAGTACTTC. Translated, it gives CSVSRTGGILEQYF.

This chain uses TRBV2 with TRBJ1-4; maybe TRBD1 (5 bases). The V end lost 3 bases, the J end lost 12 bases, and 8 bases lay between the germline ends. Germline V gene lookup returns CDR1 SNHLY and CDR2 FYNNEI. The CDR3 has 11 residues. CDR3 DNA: TGTGCCAGCAGTGAGGGGACGGAACTGTTTTTT. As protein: CASSEGTELFF. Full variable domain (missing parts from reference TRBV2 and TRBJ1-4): EPEVTQTPSHQVTQMGQEVILRCVPISNHLYFYWYRQILGQKVEFLVSFYNNEISEKSEIFDDQFSVERPDGSNFTLKIRSTKLEDSAMYFCASSEGTELFFGSGTQLSVL.

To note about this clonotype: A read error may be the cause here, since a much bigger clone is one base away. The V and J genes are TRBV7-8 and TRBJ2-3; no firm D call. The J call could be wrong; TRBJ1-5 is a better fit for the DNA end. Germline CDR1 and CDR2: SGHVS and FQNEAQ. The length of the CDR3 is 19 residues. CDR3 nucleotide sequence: TGTGCCAGCAGCTTCTACCCGGGCTCGGAGCGGGTGCGCACAGATACGCAGCATTTT. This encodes CASSFYPGSERVRTDTQHF.

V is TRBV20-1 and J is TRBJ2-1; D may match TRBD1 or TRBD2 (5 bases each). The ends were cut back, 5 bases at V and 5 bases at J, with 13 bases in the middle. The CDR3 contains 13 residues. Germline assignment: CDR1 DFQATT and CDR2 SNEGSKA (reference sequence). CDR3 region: CSAYKGTNNEQFF. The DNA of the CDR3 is TGCAGTGCTTACAAGGGGACGAACAATGAGCAGTTCTTC.

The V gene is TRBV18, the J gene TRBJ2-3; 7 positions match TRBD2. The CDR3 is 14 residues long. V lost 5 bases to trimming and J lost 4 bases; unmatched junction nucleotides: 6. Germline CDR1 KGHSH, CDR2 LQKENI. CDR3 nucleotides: TGTGCCAGCTCAGAGGCGGGAGCTGCAGATACGCAGTATTTT. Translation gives CASSEAGAADTQYF.

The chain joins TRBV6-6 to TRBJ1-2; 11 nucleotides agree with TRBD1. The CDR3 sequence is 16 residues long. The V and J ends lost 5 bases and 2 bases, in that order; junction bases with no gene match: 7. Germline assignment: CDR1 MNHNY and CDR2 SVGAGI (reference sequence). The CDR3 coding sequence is TGTGCCAGCAGTGGACAGGGGGCCTTCGGGAACTATGGCTACACCTTC. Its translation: CASSGQGAFGNYGYTF.

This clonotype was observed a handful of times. The CDR3 DNA follows: TGTGCCAGCAGCCAAGATCCGGGTCCAGGGAGAGAAAAACTGTTTTTT. Translated: CASSQDPGPGREKLFF. The chain recombines TRBV3-1 with TRBJ1-4, with D possibly being TRBD1 (5 bases). V was shortened by 0 bases and J by 8 bases, with 16 bases between the two germline ends. The CDR3 length is 16 residues. CDR1 is LGHDT and CDR2 is YNNKEL in the germline V gene (reference sequence).